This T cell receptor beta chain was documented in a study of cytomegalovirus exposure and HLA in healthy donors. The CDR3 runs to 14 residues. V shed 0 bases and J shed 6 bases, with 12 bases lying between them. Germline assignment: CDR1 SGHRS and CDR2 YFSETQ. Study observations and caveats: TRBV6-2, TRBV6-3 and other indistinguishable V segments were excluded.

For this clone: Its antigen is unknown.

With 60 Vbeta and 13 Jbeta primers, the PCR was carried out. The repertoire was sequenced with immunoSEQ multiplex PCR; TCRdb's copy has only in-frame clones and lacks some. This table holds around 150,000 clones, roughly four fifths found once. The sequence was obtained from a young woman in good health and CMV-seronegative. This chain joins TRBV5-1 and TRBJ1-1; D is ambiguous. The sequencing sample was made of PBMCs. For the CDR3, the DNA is TGCGCCAGCAGCTTGGACGCCCGAAACTCTGAAGCTTTCTTT. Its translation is CASSLDARNSEAFF.